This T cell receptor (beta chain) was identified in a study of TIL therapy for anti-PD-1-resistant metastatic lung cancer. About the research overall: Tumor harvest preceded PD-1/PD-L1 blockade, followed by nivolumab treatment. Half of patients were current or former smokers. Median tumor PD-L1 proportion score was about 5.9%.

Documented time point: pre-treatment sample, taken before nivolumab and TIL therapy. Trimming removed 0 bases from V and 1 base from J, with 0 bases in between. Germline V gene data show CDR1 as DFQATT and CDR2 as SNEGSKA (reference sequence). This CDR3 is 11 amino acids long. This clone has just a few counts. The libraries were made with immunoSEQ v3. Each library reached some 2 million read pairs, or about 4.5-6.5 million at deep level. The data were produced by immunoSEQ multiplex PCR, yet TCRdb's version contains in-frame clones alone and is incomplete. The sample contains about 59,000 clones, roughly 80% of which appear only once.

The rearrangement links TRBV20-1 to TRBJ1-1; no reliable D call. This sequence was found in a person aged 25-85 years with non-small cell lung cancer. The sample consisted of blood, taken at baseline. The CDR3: CSARENTEAFF. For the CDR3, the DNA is TGCAGTGCTAGAGAGAACACTGAAGCTTTCTTT.